Listed below are T cell receptor beta chains from one sample, sequenced in a study of siplizumab effects on memory and regulatory T cells. Here immunoSEQ multiplex PCR was the method, and the copy in TCRdb shows in-frame clones only, minus some. Here the sample spans 57,000 or so clones, more than 80% being singletons. The sample consisted of CD8+ T cells sorted from blood. These receptors were obtained from a human donor in good health. Both conserved end residues are part of each CDR3. The order of the fields is V gene, D gene, clone size, J gene, CDR3 DNA, CDR3 protein. A D gene is named only where the DNA matches it firmly. Size is stated for part of the rows, as once, few or many counts, or as a class when the clone is expanded.

TRBV11-3	TRBD2	NA	TRBJ2-2	TGTGCCAGCAGCTTAGATACTAGCGACACCGGGGAGCTGTTTTTT	CASSLDTSDTGELFF
TRBV13	NA	NA	TRBJ1-1	TGTGCCAGCAGCTCGCAAGGGGGGAACACTGAAGCTTTCTTT	CASSSQGGNTEAFF
TRBV7-2	TRBD2	NA	TRBJ2-7	TGTGCCAGCAGCACGGGACTAGCGGGAGCCGAGCAGTACTTC	CASSTGLAGAEQYF
TRBV9	NA	NA	TRBJ1-2	TGTGCCAGCAGCGGGCCCGGGGACCACTATGGCTACACCTTC	CASSGPGDHYGYTF
TRBV4-1	NA	NA	TRBJ1-3	TGCGCCAGCAGCCAAGTGCCAGCCTCTGGAAACACCATATATTTT	CASSQVPASGNTIYF
TRBV21-1	NA	NA	TRBJ2-5	TGTGCCAGCTCTCAAGCAGCAAATCTGCGGGCCCAAGAGACCCAGTACTTC	CASSQAANLRAQETQYF
TRBV25-1	NA	NA	TRBJ2-5	TGTGCCAGCACCGACGATAGCTATGAGACCCAGTACTTC	CASTDDSYETQYF
TRBV5-4	NA	NA	TRBJ1-2	TGTGCCAGCAGCTTGGGTGGAGGCGCTTCCTATGGCTACACCTTC	CASSLGGGASYGYTF
TRBV14	NA	NA	TRBJ2-1	TGTGCCAGCAGCCCTGCAAGTCCCCCTAAAGGGCAGTTCTTC	CASSPASPPKGQFF
TRBV12-5	NA	NA	TRBJ2-2	TGTGCTAGTGGTTTCGTTAACACCGGGGAGCTGTTTTTT	CASGFVNTGELFF
TRBV7-6	TRBD2	NA	TRBJ2-1	TGTGCCAGCAGCTCCTTAGCGGGAGGCGCCTACAATGAGCAGTTCTTC	CASSSLAGGAYNEQFF
TRBV28	TRBD2	NA	TRBJ2-7	TGTGCCAGCAGCACTAGCGGGGGCTACGAGCAGTACTTC	CASSTSGGYEQYF
TRBV29-1	TRBD2	NA	TRBJ2-1	TGCAGCGTTGTGCCTAGCGGGAACAATGAGCAGTTCTTC	CSVVPSGNNEQFF
TRBV10-3	NA	NA	TRBJ2-1	TGTGCCATCAGTGAGTCAGGGGAGGGGGGTGAGCAGTTCTTC	CAISESGEGGEQFF
TRBV4-1	NA	NA	TRBJ2-1	TGCGCCAGCAGCCTAAATGCAGGGGACCATGAGCAGTTCTTC	CASSLNAGDHEQFF
TRBV27	NA	NA	TRBJ2-1	TGTGCCAGCAGCCATGGTAATAATGAGCAGTTCTTC	CASSHGNNEQFF
TRBV9	TRBD1	NA	TRBJ2-5	TGTGCCAGCAGCATACAGGGGGCTAGGGAGACCCAGTACTTC	CASSIQGARETQYF
TRBV14	NA	NA	TRBJ2-7	TGTGCCAGCAGCCCATCTTTCGGGAGGACAGGCTACGAGCAGTACTTC	CASSPSFGRTGYEQYF
TRBV19	NA	NA	TRBJ2-5	TGTGCCAGTACCGCCCGCTGGACGGCACCGGCTGAGACCCAGTACTTC	CASTARWTAPAETQYF
TRBV2	TRBD2	NA	TRBJ2-1	TGTGCCACCATCCGACTAGCCCGCTACAATGAGCAGTTCTTC	CATIRLARYNEQFF
TRBV28	NA	NA	TRBJ2-5	TGTGCCAGCAGATTGCAAGCAGGGACCCAAGAGACCCAGTACTTC	CASRLQAGTQETQYF
TRBV2	NA	NA	TRBJ2-1	TGTGCCAGCAGTACCAATGAGCAGTTCTTC	CASSTNEQFF
TRBV9	TRBD1	NA	TRBJ1-2	TGTGCCAGCAGCGTAGGATGGGGGACAGGAGAATTCTATGGCTACACCTTC	CASSVGWGTGEFYGYTF
TRBV28	NA	NA	TRBJ2-7	TGTGCCAGCAGTTCCCTAGGGGGGCGCGAGCAGTACTTC	CASSSLGGREQYF
TRBV7-8	TRBD2	NA	TRBJ2-2	TGTGCCAGCAGCTTAGTTTTTGGGACTATCAACACCGGGGAGCTGTTTTTT	CASSLVFGTINTGELFF
TRBV9	NA	NA	TRBJ2-2	TGTGCCAGCAGCCCCTACACCGGGGAGCTGTTTTTT	CASSPYTGELFF
TRBV7-8	NA	NA	TRBJ2-5	TGTGCCACCTCGAAGGGGGCCCAGTACTTC	CATSKGAQYF
TRBV2	NA	NA	TRBJ2-3	TGTGCCAGCAGTGAAGGGGTTCCACCCGCAGATACGCAGTATTTT	CASSEGVPPADTQYF
TRBV7-9	NA	NA	TRBJ1-2	TGTGCCAGCAGCCCCAGTCGTGATGGCTACACCTTC	CASSPSRDGYTF
TRBV7-2	NA	NA	TRBJ2-3	TGTGCCAGCAGCCCGAGGGGACTCAGCACAGATACGCAGTATTTT	CASSPRGLSTDTQYF
TRBV2	TRBD1	NA	TRBJ1-5	TGTGCCAGCAACCCGGGACAGGGGGCAGCGGCCCAGCATTTT	CASNPGQGAAAQHF
TRBV4-3	NA	NA	TRBJ2-2	TGCGCCAGCAGCCAAGGTGCGAACACCGGGGAGCTGTTTTTT	CASSQGANTGELFF
TRBV27	NA	NA	TRBJ2-3	TGTGCCAGCAGTTTATGGGGATCAAGCACAGATACGCAGTATTTT	CASSLWGSSTDTQYF
TRBV27	NA	NA	TRBJ1-2	TGTGCCAGCTCCTTTCTGGGGGGCAATGGCTACACCTTC	CASSFLGGNGYTF
TRBV7-9	TRBD1	NA	TRBJ1-4	TGTGCCAGCAGCCCCCGACAGGGGTTTGAAAAACTGTTTTTT	CASSPRQGFEKLFF
TRBV7-9	TRBD2	NA	TRBJ2-1	TGTGCCAGCAGCATACTAGCGGGAGGGTACAATGAGCAGTTCTTC	CASSILAGGYNEQFF
TRBV7-9	NA	NA	TRBJ1-4	TGTGCCAGCAGTCTAGGAACCTCTAATGAAAAACTGTTTTTT	CASSLGTSNEKLFF
TRBV7-9	TRBD2	NA	TRBJ2-1	TGTGCCAGCAGGCCGCCGGGAGCGGGAGCGATTTTTGAGCAGTTCTTC	CASRPPGAGAIFEQFF
TRBV6-1	TRBD2	NA	TRBJ2-5	TGTGCCAGCATGATACTAGCGGGAATAAGAGAGACCCAGTACTTC	CASMILAGIRETQYF
TRBV5-1	NA	NA	TRBJ2-2	TGCGCCAGCAGCTTGCCAGGGACACCATCGAACACCGGGGAGCTGTTTTTT	CASSLPGTPSNTGELFF
TRBV9	NA	once	TRBJ1-5	TGTGCCAGCAGCGTAACGGGCCTAAACAATCAGCCCCAGCATTTT	CASSVTGLNNQPQHF
TRBV2	NA	NA	TRBJ2-1	TGTGCCAGCAGTTACGGGAGCTCCTACAATGAGCAGTTCTTC	CASSYGSSYNEQFF
TRBV30	TRBD2	NA	TRBJ2-3	TGTGCCTGGACCCGCGGGTGGCGGGAGGGGGATACGCAGTATTTT	CAWTRGWREGDTQYF
TRBV10-2	TRBD2	once	TRBJ2-1	TGCGCCAGCAGTGAACCAATCCACCCCGGACTAGCGGGGGCCTACAATGAGCAGTTCTTC	CASSEPIHPGLAGAYNEQFF
TRBV27	NA	NA	TRBJ1-2	TGTGCCAGCAGTTCCAGCAGGGGCGGCTACACCTTC	CASSSSRGGYTF
TRBV5-4	TRBD2	NA	TRBJ2-3	TGTGCCAGCAGCTCGCTAGCGGGAGTGGCAGATACGCAGTATTTT	CASSSLAGVADTQYF
TRBV10-3	NA	NA	TRBJ2-7	TGTGCCATCAGTGAGTCTGGGACCCCCCTGGTTGAGCAGTACTTC	CAISESGTPLVEQYF
TRBV5-1	NA	NA	TRBJ2-7	TGCGCCAGCAGCTTTACCCTTCGGGGGTACGAGCAGTACTTC	CASSFTLRGYEQYF
TRBV7-9	NA	NA	TRBJ2-2	TGTGCCAGCAGCCCCTTGGGGCGGACAGTACACACCGGGGAGCTGTTTTTT	CASSPLGRTVHTGELFF
TRBV28	NA	NA	TRBJ2-7	TGTGCCAGCAGCCGTGGGAGGGGGGCTTACGAGCAGTACTTC	CASSRGRGAYEQYF